This T cell receptor (beta chain) was sequenced during a study of T-cell memory formation after mild COVID-19. Study context: TCR clusters showed largely donor specificity. General observations from the study: Clonal second-wave expansions that peaked on day 37 had unconfirmed SARS-CoV-2 specificity.

This clonotype has a handful of counts. Its specificity is not known. Its ends do not fully match the called genes, so a read error is possible. Each CDR3 protein is one row after TCRdb ran MiXCR on the 5' RACE reads. The sample holds approximately 290,000 distinct CDR3 sequences; around 19% are singletons and the top ten take roughly 20%. This CDR3 is built from 14 residues. The germline gives CDR1 SGHDT, CDR2 YYEEEE. This receptor was obtained from a man younger than 35 who had mild COVID-19 (a few samples of this study predate the infection). Cell type and time point are not known. Sample: PBMCs or a T cell subset sorted from them (not recorded which). The J gene is TRBJ1-5, the V gene TRBV5-6, with no clear D. CDR3 loop: CASSFYGSYQPQHF. For the CDR3, the DNA is TGTGCCAGCAGCTTCTACGGTAGCTATCAGCCCCAGCATTTT. The variable domain in full, with the rest retrieved from reference TRBV5-6 and TRBJ1-5, is DAGVTQSPTHLIKTRGQQVTLRCSPKSGHDTVSWYQQALGQGPQFIFQYYEEEERQRGNFPDRFSGHQFPNYSSELNVNALLLGDSALYLCASSFYGSYQPQHFGDGTRLSIL.